A single sample is the source of the 16 T cell receptor beta chains below, sequenced in a study of T cells after yellow fever vaccination. Each CDR3 protein is one row after TCRdb ran MiXCR on the 5' RACE reads. The table shows fewer than 350,000 distinct CDR3 sequences, with approximately 9% occurring only once. The specimen comprised PBMCs, sampled on the day of the first yellow fever vaccination. The receptors originated from a man in his late teens or twenties who received the YFV17D yellow fever vaccine.

This clonotype was recorded at least ten times. The J gene is TRBJ2-7, the V gene TRBV28, with D possibly being TRBD1 or TRBD2 (5 bases each). Trimming took off 3 bases at V and 9 bases at J, with 18 bases between the two ends. The CDR3 is made up of 14 amino acids. CDR1 and CDR2 (germline): MDHEN, SYDVKM. In nucleotides, the CDR3 is TGTGCCAGCAGTTTTACCGGGGACCCGAACGGGCAGTACGTC. Encoded protein: CASSFTGDPNGQYV.

Written as DNA, the CDR3 is TGTGCCAGCAGCACGTTCAGACAGGGGGCAAAGTACAATGAGCAGTTCTTC. It translates to CASSTFRQGAKYNEQFF. The chain employs TRBV7-6 and TRBJ2-1; 10 bases match TRBD1. Germline CDR1 reads SGHVS; CDR2 reads FNYEAQ. The CDR3 length is 17 residues. The trim removed 5 bases at V and 4 bases at J, leaving 11 bases unmatched. The full variable domain, rest sourced from reference TRBV7-6 and TRBJ2-1, is GAGVSQSPRYKVTKRGQDVALRCDPISGHVSLYWYRQALGQGPEFLTYFNYEAQQDKSGLPNDRFSAERPEGSISTLTIQRTEQRDSAMYRCASSTFRQGAKYNEQFFGPGTRLTVL.

This clonotype was recorded a few times. The chain links TRBV6-5 to TRBJ2-7; D is possibly TRBD1 (7 bases). V shed 6 bases and J shed 4 bases, with 19 bases lying between them. There are 15 residues in the CDR3. Germline V gene sequence: CDR1 MNHEY, CDR2 SVGAGI. This CDR3 reads CASRMGDRDSYEQYF. CDR3 coding DNA: TGTGCCAGCAGAATGGGAGACAGGGACTCTTACGAGCAGTACTTC.

V gene TRBV28 combines with J gene TRBJ1-6; 8 bases are shared with TRBD1. CDR1 and CDR2 (germline): MDHEN, SYDVKM. CDR3 length equals 15 residues. Trimming cost V 6 bases and J 7 bases; bases outside gene matches: 8. CDR3 sequence reads: CASRQGQGVNSPLHF. The CDR3 region has the DNA TGTGCCAGCAGACAAGGACAGGGCGTAAATTCACCCCTCCACTTT. Drawing the rest from reference TRBV28 and TRBJ1-6, the complete variable domain is DVKVTQSSRYLVKRTGEKVFLECVQDMDHENMFWYRQDPGLGLRLIYFSYDVKMKEKGDIPEGYSVSREKKERFSLILESASTNQTSMYLCASRQGQGVNSPLHFGNGTRLTVT.

Ten or more counts support this clonotype. The rearrangement uses TRBV12-5 and TRBJ2-3; no firm D call. Trimming removed 4 bases from V and 5 bases from J, with 16 bases in between. The CDR3 consists of 15 residues. CDR1 and CDR2 from the germline V gene are LGHNT and FRNRAP. The CDR3 sequence: CASGSGYSARDTQYF. The CDR3 DNA reads TGTGCTAGTGGTTCCGGATACAGTGCGAGAGATACGCAGTATTTT.

This clonotype was seen more than once but under ten times. The V and J genes are TRBV29-1 and TRBJ2-4, with 8 nucleotides matching TRBD1. The CDR3 extends over 13 amino acids. The V gene's germline CDR1 is SQVTM and CDR2 ANQGSEA. V was clipped by 3 bases and J by 5 bases; unmatched bases: 3. CDR3: CSVDKTGENIQYF. The CDR3, as DNA: TGCAGCGTTGACAAGACAGGGGAAAACATTCAGTACTTC.

The chain has TRBV5-4 and TRBJ1-6; possible D gene TRBD1, 6 bases. The CDR3 length is 15 residues. With 0 bases removed from V and 8 bases from J, the gap between germline ends came to 12 bases. The germline V gene encodes CDR1 SGHNT and CDR2 YYREEE (reference sequence). The CDR3 here is CASSLAQGPDSPLHF. The DNA of the CDR3 is TGTGCCAGCAGCTTGGCACAGGGTCCGGATTCACCCCTCCACTTT.

This clonotype was detected a few times. The J gene is TRBJ1-2, the V gene TRBV20-1; D ambiguous. V lost 7 bases and J lost 5, with 23 bases in between. Germline loops: CDR1 DFQATT, CDR2 SNEGSKA (reference sequence). The CDR3 is made up of 15 amino acids. The CDR3 region has the DNA TGCAGTGTCCCAAGACAACGACCTTCGCCTTATGGCTACACCTTC. Translated, it gives CSVPRQRPSPYGYTF.

The V gene is TRBV4-1, the J gene TRBJ2-1; TRBD2 aligns across 7 bases. The CDR3 is 16 amino acids. The germline V gene encodes CDR1 MGHRA and CDR2 YSYEKL. V dropped 2 bases and J dropped 2; count of bases not matched to a gene: 6. CDR3 bases: TGCGCCAGCAGCCAAAGCGGGGCGCTCCCCTACAATGAGCAGTTCTTC. Translating gives CASSQSGALPYNEQFF.

This clonotype showed up just a few times. The CDR3 sequence: CASSQDGLSYEQYF. CDR3 DNA sequence: TGCGCCAGCAGCCAAGACGGGCTCTCCTACGAGCAGTACTTC. The genes are TRBV4-3 and TRBJ2-7, with D unclear. Trimming left V 0 bases short and J 0 bases short, with 6 bases between. The CDR3 loop spans 14 amino acids. Looked up from germline, CDR1 is LGHNA and CDR2 is YSLEER.

This clonotype was seen a handful of times. This chain connects TRBV7-9 to TRBJ1-1; perhaps TRBD1 as D (6 bases). CDR3 size: 16 residues. With 2 bases removed from V and 6 bases from J, the gap between germline ends came to 19 bases. Germline CDR1 is SEHNR and CDR2 is FQNEAQ (reference sequence). The CDR3 region is CASSLMPQGIHAEAFF. CDR3 DNA sequence: TGTGCCAGCAGCTTAATGCCACAGGGAATCCATGCTGAAGCTTTCTTT.

This clonotype appeared many times. The chain uses TRBV12-3 or TRBV12-4 and TRBJ1-5, with 8 bases aligning to TRBD1. The CDR3 loop spans 15 amino acids. Losses at the gene ends were 6 bases for V and 2 bases for J; bases not matched to a gene: 6. CDR3 region: CASSAGGPGNQPQHF. CDR3 nucleotides: TGTGCCAGCAGCGCAGGGGGCCCTGGCAATCAGCCCCAGCATTTT.

At least ten counts were recorded for this clonotype. DNA of the CDR3: TGTGCCAGCAGCCAAGACGGGGAAAATTCACCCCTCCACTTT. Protein: CASSQDGENSPLHF. V usage is TRBV4-2 and J usage is TRBJ1-6; D is undetermined. Germline CDR1 LGHNA, CDR2 YNFKEQ. The CDR3 length is 14 residues. Trimming removed 0 bases at V and 7 bases at J, with 7 bases between.

V is TRBV27 and J is TRBJ1-5; D gene unclear. Trimming took 2 bases from V and 3 from J, leaving 11 bases between them. Germline V gene lookup returns CDR1 MNHEY and CDR2 SMNVEV (reference sequence). This CDR3 comprises 15 residues. CDR3 in amino acids: CASSLAGRANQPQHF. The CDR3 coding sequence is TGTGCCAGCAGTTTAGCGGGCCGGGCCAATCAGCCCCAGCATTTT.

This clonotype was counted many times. V and J are TRBV5-1 and TRBJ2-3; the match to TRBD1 covers 8 bases. Germline V gives CDR1 SGHRS, CDR2 YFSETQ. The CDR3 is 15 amino acids. Trimming cost V 0 bases and J 4 bases; bases outside gene matches: 4. This CDR3 reads CASSLVTGGADTQYF. The CDR3 bases are TGCGCCAGCAGCTTGGTAACAGGGGGAGCAGATACGCAGTATTTT.

This clonotype came up a few times. The rearrangement links TRBV7-9 to TRBJ2-5, with D perhaps TRBD2 (5 bases). Per germline, CDR1 SEHNR and CDR2 FQNEAQ (reference sequence). V was pared by 5 bases and J by 2 bases, with 12 bases between. This CDR3 is 14 amino acids long. CDR3 amino acids: CASSPWESQETQYF. CDR3 DNA sequence: TGTGCCAGCAGCCCTTGGGAGAGTCAAGAGACCCAGTACTTC.